This is a list of T cell receptor beta chains from one sample in a study of cytomegalovirus exposure and HLA in healthy donors. Sequencing was performed with immunoSEQ multiplex PCR; in TCRdb, only in-frame clones are kept and a portion is missing. The sample contains approximately 140,000 clones, 80% to 90% of which appear only once. The sequencing sample was made of PBMCs. Receptors were obtained from a woman in her thirties or forties in good health and CMV-seropositive. CDR3s include the opening cysteine and the closing phenylalanine or tryptophan. The order of the fields is clone size, V gene, CDR3 protein. Only some rows state a clone size, as once, few, many or a class for expanded clones.

>.|TRBV27
CASSLDTAQIEGYTF
>.|TRBV9
CASSVGPARTRGLHF
>.|TRBV28
CASTGEMSSFGYTF
>.|TRBV27
CASSFQSQNTEAFF
>.|TRBV28
CASSSLGQNSNQPQHF
>.|TRBV27
CASSLGTGGDAFF
>.|TRBV5-1
CASSLMAGPQETQYF
>.|TRBV5-4
CASSLDPGQETQYF
>.|TRBV28
CASSRQGYNEKLFF
>.|TRBV5-4
CASSARATAGEKLFF
>.|TRBV6-5
CASSRDRGDDEQFF
>.|TRBV7-3
CASKLAGGPRDEQFF
>.|TRBV5-4
CASSLVAGQYNEQFF
>.|TRBV28
CASSLSKTGEAFF
>.|TRBV5-5
CASSLARADSGNTIYF
>once|TRBV6-1
CASSERGGGAFF
>.|TRBV19
CASSIIGTGSEQFF
>.|TRBV4-1
CASTGGGTGLEEQFF
>.|TRBV7-9
CACRQSGNSPLHF
>.|TRBV10-3
CAISDYNGGFF
>few|TRBV6-1
CASSDFTGAYEQYF
>once|TRBV19
CASSIWGGSMGNQPQHF
>.|TRBV4-1
CASSRQGFQETQYF
>.|TRBV5-1
CASRKRGEVGTDTQYF
>.|TRBV9
CASSVGSSGRFEQYF
>.|TRBV6-5
CASSSPRGTGPYEQYF
>.|TRBV10-3
CAISRGQGATGANVLTF
>.|TRBV6-5
CASSSPRAVPYNEQFF
>.|TRBV10-3
CAIGQDSYEQYF
>.|TRBV13
CASSPRWGQPGTDTQYF
>.|TRBV7-3
CASSFTGGSYNEQFF
>.|TRBV2
CAIRTDNLVYEQYF
>.|TRBV27
CASSAAKGYSNQPQHF
>.|TRBV5-1
CASRIRTHTDTQYF
>.|TRBV27
CASSLGLAGVPGEQYF
>.|TRBV19
CASSMGHALNQPQHF
>.|TRBV11-2
CASSLGYDTQYF
>.|TRBV2
CAIARGGYTF
>.|TRBV30
CACHRFTEAFF
>.|TRBV4-2
CASSLQRGETQYF
>.|TRBV2
CASRRNYGYTF
>.|TRBV5-1
CASSSGQGRETQYF
>.|TRBV12-5
CASGPPVGGSPLHF
>.|TRBV4-1
CASSPRAGDRSYNSPLHF
>.|TRBV5-6
CASSSGGTGVGYTF
>.|TRBV28
CASSLGQGIQQYF
>.|TRBV5-1
CASSLQGAEDYGYTF
>few|TRBV27
CASSLTQGPTYEQYF
>once|TRBV29-1
CSVELAHSSYNEQFF
>.|TRBV9
CASSVGQDGGYTF
>.|TRBV7-9
CASSLAHSYEQYF
>.|TRBV2
CASRPGTSGYNEQFF
>.|TRBV11-1
CASGDGLAGYEQYF
>.|TRBV28
CASSSLWDRGLSGANVLTF
>.|TRBV5-6
CASNDLGTDQRMGYTF